This T cell receptor (beta chain) was recovered during a study of regulatory T cells in long-lasting Graves disease (dated by TCRdb to the early 2020s). General notes on the study: Antithyroid drugs had been taken for less than 3 months by newly diagnosed Graves' disease patients. This study used TCR sequencing and RNA sequencing of peripheral blood to compare persistent Graves' disease patients against newly diagnosed Graves' disease patients. The study took place in China and was registered as a clinical trial. A total of around 33 samples were covered by TCR sequencing, comprising around 13 persistent and around 20 newly diagnosed Graves' disease patients.

Receptors were amplified or captured by multiplex PCR. TCRdb lists the instrument as Illumina HiSeq 4000. iRepertoire HTBI primers and Arm-PCR amplification of CDR3 regions were used to construct TCR beta libraries. Before sequencing, the PCR products underwent gel purification. The paper's processing steps were these. Across samples, around 58 TRBV and 12 to 15 TRBJ segments were identified and used for gene usage analysis of CDR3 amino acid clonotypes. COPE and FqMerger were used to merge filtered high-quality paired reads into contigs. BLAST was used to align contigs to the IMGT TRBV, TRBD and TRBJ reference genes, and CDR3 was defined following IMGT. Clonotypes above 0.1% frequency were classified as highly expanded clones. Repertoire diversity was measured by Shannon entropy, and V-J evenness by the Gini coefficient. Clonotypes shared by more than one individual were considered public. In TCRdb, the public reads were trimmed at Q25 with fastp and aligned with MiXCR, with productive beta chains retained. One record per CDR3 amino acid sequence lists the most common genes and DNA. The authors' filters were not applied to this entry. The sample contains 510,000 or so distinct CDR3 sequences, around 13% of them found a single time. Jointly, the top ten make up around 9.3% of the sample.

With regard to this clonotype: The antigen this receptor binds is unknown. Base-call qualities are not available, and no considerably larger clone is one nucleotide away.

V drops 1 base and J drops 3 bases, leaving 13 bases in between. Taken from the germline V gene (reference sequence), the CDR1 and CDR2 loops are SEHNR and FQNEAQ. The cysteine opens and the phenylalanine closes a CDR3 of 15 amino acids. CDR3 DNA is the only sequence kept; it has 45 bases, read in frame from the first base. Taken with the paper, the label for time point translates to: newly diagnosed GD, antithyroid drugs for less than 3 months. For both TCR sequencing and RNA sequencing, RNA was extracted from PBMCs using TRIzol. The diagnosis of Graves' disease was made according to American Thyroid Association guidelines. Recruitment of patients was carried out at an endocrinology department in Xi'an, China. From each patient, around 9 milliliters of peripheral blood was collected into an EDTA anticoagulant tube. PBMCs were isolated by Ficoll Paque Plus density gradient separation without further T cell sorting. An Agilent 2100 Bioanalyzer and agarose gel were used to check RNA quality, and a NanoDrop 2000 was used to measure RNA concentration.

Study-wide conclusions, independent of this receptor: Persistent patients shared more public clonotypes among themselves (roughly 2,700) than newly diagnosed patients did (about 970). The study examined only peripheral blood because the primary lesion, thyroid tissue, could not be accessed. The authors noted that the small sample size was a limitation that may lower accuracy. Preferential use of TRBV28, TRBJ1-2 and TRBJ2-5 was observed in persistent disease, whereas TRBV20-1 and TRBJ2-1 were favored in newly diagnosed disease. Only the TCR beta chain was sequenced and analyzed. Compared with newly diagnosed patients, patients with persistent Graves' disease had lower TCR Shannon entropy and fewer highly expanded clones, which suggests clonal expansion.

These data were also reused for a study on T cells in Graves' hyperthyroidism and ophthalmopathy. The second investigation adds: A patient counted as having stable Graves' hyperthyroidism if no progression to ophthalmopathy occurred over 18 months of follow-up. Hyperthyroidism patients were newly diagnosed, with disease duration under 2 months, and aged 18 to 65 years. The study excluded patients with uncontrolled infections, other autoimmune diseases, pregnancy or lactation. Diagnoses were established on the basis of clinical symptoms, serum thyroxine and TRAb, thyroid ultrasound, and orbital computed tomography. For the first round of RT-PCR on the TCR CDR3, the HTBI primer set was used together with the Qiagen OneStep RT-PCR kit. Most expanded thyroid clonotypes (frequency above 0.001) were also found in blood, which suggests that blood repertoires may mirror thyroid immune responses. A 13 V-J signature model separated ophthalmopathy from stable hyperthyroidism, with around 90% sensitivity and 81% to 82% specificity in cross-validation and 80%/75% in testing. In validation, the model predicted progression to ophthalmopathy with over 65% sensitivity and around 72% specificity, a median of around 6.6 months before onset. To identify distinguishing TCR V-J signatures, a discovery cohort of 90 to 100 patients was used, comprising some 43 with Graves' ophthalmopathy and approximately 57 with stable Graves' hyperthyroidism. An independent validation cohort of around 19 hyperthyroidism patients and 17 patients who later progressed to ophthalmopathy tested prospective prediction of ophthalmopathy. The roughly 91 discovery patients were randomly divided into training and test sets at a 7:3 ratio. In several Graves' hyperthyroidism patients, the study also compared T-cell repertoires from thyroid tissue with T-cell repertoires from blood. After sampling, hyperthyroidism patients received methimazole starting at 30 mg daily, and ophthalmopathy patients received high-dose intravenous methylprednisolone. The libraries were constructed in a second round of multiplex PCR and then size-selected and purified. Libraries were sequenced paired-end with 100 bp reads on an Illumina HiSeq2000. SOAPnuke was used to process the raw data, throwing out any read that contained adapters or uncalled bases, had a mean Phred below 15, or lacked an exact constant-primer or identifier match. High-quality paired reads were merged with COPE v1.2.5, and unique nucleotide sequences were defined as clonotypes. Clonotypes were aligned to IMGT TRBV, TRBD and TRBJ reference segments using MiTCR v1.1. The analysis included only V-J combinations with a frequency above 0.0001, which together covered over 98% of the repertoires. A TCS score was defined as the ratio between F50 (clonal expansion) and ExV (chaos), using BLOSUM62-based TCRdist between CDR3 peptides within each V-J. Welch's t-statistics and random forest reduced roughly 530 V-J features to under 15, which were used in a naive Bayes classifier (R e1071). Sample size was not statistically predetermined, and investigators were not blinded to group allocation. The paper reports TCR Vbeta CDR3 sequencing of over 120 peripheral blood samples: 43 ophthalmopathy, fewer than 80 hyperthyroidism and around 17 progressor patients.

Sequencing was performed on peripheral blood mononuclear cells (PBMCs), taken at new diagnosis, from a patient treated with antithyroid drugs. This clonotype was obtained from a young woman with Graves disease. Donor details come from another sample of the same person, matched by shared clones. The chain uses TRBV7-9 and TRBJ2-7; TRBD2 is perhaps the D gene, given 6 matching bases. Here is the DNA: TGTGCCAGCAGCTTAGTACGGGGGTACAACTACGAGCAGTACTTC. It specifies CASSLVRGYNYEQYF.